This record concerns one T cell receptor (beta chain) sequence. This receptor's antigen is unknown. Base qualities are not recorded, but no much larger clone differs from it by a single base. Sequencing instrument: Illumina HiSeq 2500. TCR beta libraries were prepared by quantitative 5'-RACE with molecular barcodes. The original methods were these. To identify disease-linked TCR variants, a new computational method was used, one built on a probabilistic model of VDJ rearrangement. In TCRdb, the public reads were trimmed at Q25 with fastp and aligned with MiXCR, with productive beta chains retained. Rows with a matching CDR3 protein are joined into one entry that keeps the most common DNA and genes. TCRdb's processing, not the study's, gives the V and J calls here. Present in this sample are some 700,000 distinct CDR3 sequences, around 19% of which were seen just once. Together, the top ten hold under 20% of the sample.

The CDR3 goes from the cysteine to the phenylalanine over 14 residues. Only the CDR3 DNA stays, 42 bases, in frame from base 1. Cut back by 8 bases and 6 bases, the V and J ends lie 16 bases apart. Taken from the germline V gene (reference sequence), the CDR1 and CDR2 loops are LNHDA and SQIVND. This sample was taken from a study of CD8 T cells in ankylosing spondylitis (TCRdb year 2017). The study in broad terms: To find TCR variants linked to disease, the study profiled T cell receptor beta repertoires in ankylosing spondylitis patients and healthy donors. The full study cohort comprised 25 or so ankylosing spondylitis patients and roughly 100 healthy donors. Samples of peripheral blood were taken, and for ankylosing spondylitis patients, synovial fluid was collected as well.

The full study reports these points: Significant enrichment of the disease-linked clones was reported in matched synovial fluid samples from ankylosing spondylitis patients. Blood from ankylosing spondylitis patients appeared to be characterized by a TCR beta motif composed of about 8 highly homologous amino acid variants. The disease-linked clones had a CD8+ phenotype and were found at relatively low frequencies in peripheral blood. Some motif variants were previously reported in synovial fluid and blood of reactive arthritis patients, suggesting common disease-initiation mechanisms.

The sequence links TRBV19 to TRBJ2-2, and possibly TRBD2, on 6 matching bases. The source is a male donor with ankylosing spondylitis. What was sequenced was blood, either unsorted or a sorted T cell fraction (not recorded which). The nucleotides are TGTGCCAGTCGGCGGGATCCCAGGTCCGGGGAGCTGTTTTTT. Its amino acids are CASRRDPRSGELFF.